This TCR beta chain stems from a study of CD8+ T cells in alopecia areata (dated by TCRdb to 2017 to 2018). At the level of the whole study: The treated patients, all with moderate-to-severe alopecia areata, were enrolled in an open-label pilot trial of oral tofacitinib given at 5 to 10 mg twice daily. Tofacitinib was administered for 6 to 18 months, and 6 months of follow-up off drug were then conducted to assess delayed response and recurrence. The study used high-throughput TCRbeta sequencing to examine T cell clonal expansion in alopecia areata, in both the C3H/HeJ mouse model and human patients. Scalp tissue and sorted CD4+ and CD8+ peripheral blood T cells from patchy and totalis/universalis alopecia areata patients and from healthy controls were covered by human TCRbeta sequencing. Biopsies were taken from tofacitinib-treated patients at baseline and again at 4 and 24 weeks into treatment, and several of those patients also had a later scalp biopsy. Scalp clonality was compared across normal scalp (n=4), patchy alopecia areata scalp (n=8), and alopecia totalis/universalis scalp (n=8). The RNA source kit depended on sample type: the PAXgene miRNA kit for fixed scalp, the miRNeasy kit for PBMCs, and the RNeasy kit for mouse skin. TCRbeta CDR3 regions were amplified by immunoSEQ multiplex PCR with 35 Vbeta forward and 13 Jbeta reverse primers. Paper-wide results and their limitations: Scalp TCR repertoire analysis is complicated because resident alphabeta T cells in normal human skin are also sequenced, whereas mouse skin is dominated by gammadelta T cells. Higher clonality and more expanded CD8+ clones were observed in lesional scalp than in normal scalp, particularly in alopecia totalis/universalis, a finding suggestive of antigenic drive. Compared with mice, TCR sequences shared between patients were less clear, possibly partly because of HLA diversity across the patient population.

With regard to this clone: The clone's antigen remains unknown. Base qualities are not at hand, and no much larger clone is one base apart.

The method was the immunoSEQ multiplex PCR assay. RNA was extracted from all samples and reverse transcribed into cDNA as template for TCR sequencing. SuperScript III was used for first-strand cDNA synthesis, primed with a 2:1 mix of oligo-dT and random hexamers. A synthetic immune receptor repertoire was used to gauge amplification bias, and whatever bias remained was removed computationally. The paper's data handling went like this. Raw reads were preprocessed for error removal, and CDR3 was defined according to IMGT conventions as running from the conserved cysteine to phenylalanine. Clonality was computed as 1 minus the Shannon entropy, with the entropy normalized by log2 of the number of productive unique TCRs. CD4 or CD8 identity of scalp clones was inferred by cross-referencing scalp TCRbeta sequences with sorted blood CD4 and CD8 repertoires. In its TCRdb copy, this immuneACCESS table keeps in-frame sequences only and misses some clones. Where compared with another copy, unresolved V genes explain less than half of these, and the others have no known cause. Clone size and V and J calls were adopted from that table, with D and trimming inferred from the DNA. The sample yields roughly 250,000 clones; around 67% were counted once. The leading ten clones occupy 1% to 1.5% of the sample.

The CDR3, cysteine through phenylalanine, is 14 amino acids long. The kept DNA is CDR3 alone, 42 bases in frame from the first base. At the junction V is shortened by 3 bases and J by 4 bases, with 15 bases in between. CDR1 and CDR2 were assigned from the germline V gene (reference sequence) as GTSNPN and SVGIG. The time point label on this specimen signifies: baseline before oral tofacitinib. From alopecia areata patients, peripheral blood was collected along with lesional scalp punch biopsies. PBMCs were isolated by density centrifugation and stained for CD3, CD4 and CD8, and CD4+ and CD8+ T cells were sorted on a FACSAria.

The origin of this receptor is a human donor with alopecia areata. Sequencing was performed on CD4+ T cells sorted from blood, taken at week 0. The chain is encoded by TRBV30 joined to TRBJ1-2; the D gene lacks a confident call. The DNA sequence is TGTGCCTGGAGGTCCGGGAATGGCCCCTATGGCTACACCTTC. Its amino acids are CAWRSGNGPYGYTF.